A selection of T cell receptor beta chains follows, all from one sample in a study of a mutant IDH1 vaccine in newly diagnosed glioma. This table comes from immunoSEQ multiplex PCR, and its TCRdb copy is limited to in-frame clones, with some not included. The table shows tens of thousands of clones, with roughly 91% occurring only once. Their specific antigens are unknown. The specimen was PBMCs, collected from a glioma patient whose treatment included an IDH1 peptide vaccine. These receptors were taken from a woman aged 50 to 60 with glioma. CDR3s include the opening cysteine and the closing phenylalanine or tryptophan. The order of the fields is clone size, D gene, V gene, J gene, CDR3 protein, CDR3 DNA. A D gene is named only where the DNA matches it firmly. Size is omitted from some rows. Given values are once, few, many or a class for expanded clones.

>NA|TRBD1|TRBV30|TRBJ1-1
CAWDRQGGNTEAFF
TGTGCCTGGGATCGACAGGGGGGGAACACTGAAGCTTTCTTT
>NA|NA|TRBV11-2|TRBJ2-1
CASTQDWNNEQFF
TGTGCCAGCACCCAGGACTGGAACAATGAGCAGTTCTTC
>once|NA|TRBV5-1|TRBJ2-3
CASSLGQGSDTQYF
TGCGCCAGCAGCTTGGGTCAGGGGTCAGATACGCAGTATTTT
>NA|NA|TRBV6-5|TRBJ1-2
CASSIAGTGGYTF
TGTGCCAGCAGCATCGCCGGGACTGGTGGCTACACCTTC
>NA|NA|TRBV7-2|TRBJ2-3
CASSLLVTDTQYF
TGTGCCAGCAGCTTACTGGTCACAGATACGCAGTATTTT
>NA|NA|TRBV5-4|TRBJ1-2
CASSRQGTSYGYTF
TGTGCCAGCAGCCGCCAAGGGACTTCATATGGCTACACCTTC
>NA|TRBD1|TRBV6-5|TRBJ2-5
CASSFRDRASSETQYF
TGTGCCAGCAGTTTCCGGGACAGAGCCTCGTCGGAGACCCAGTACTTC
>NA|NA|TRBV28|TRBJ1-5
CASSVRTNTGGSNQPQHF
TGTGCCAGCAGTGTTCGGACAAACACGGGGGGTAGCAATCAGCCCCAGCATTTT
>once|NA|TRBV5-6|TRBJ2-6
CASSARTDSGANVLTF
TGTGCCAGCAGCGCGAGGACCGACTCTGGGGCCAACGTCCTGACTTTC
>NA|TRBD2|TRBV4-1|TRBJ2-1
CASSQEGLAREQFF
TGCGCCAGCAGCCAAGAGGGACTAGCGCGGGAGCAGTTCTTC
>once|NA|TRBV5-6|TRBJ2-3
CASSLWRASTDTQYF
TGTGCCAGCAGCTTATGGCGGGCGAGCACAGATACGCAGTATTTT
>NA|NA|TRBV7-6|TRBJ2-2
CASSLLARQGNTGELFF
TGTGCCAGCAGCTTGCTCGCTCGGCAGGGGAACACCGGGGAGCTGTTTTTT
>NA|TRBD2|TRBV9|TRBJ2-7
CASSAWEGSYEQYF
TGTGCCAGCAGCGCCTGGGAGGGGAGTTACGAGCAGTACTTC
>NA|TRBD2|TRBV29-1|TRBJ2-7
CSVGLAGRYEQYF
TGCAGCGTTGGACTAGCGGGAAGATACGAGCAGTACTTC
>once|NA|TRBV27|TRBJ2-7
CASSFARSYEQYF
TGTGCCAGCAGTTTCGCTCGCTCCTACGAGCAGTACTTC
>NA|NA|TRBV2|TRBJ2-5
CASSDNRDQETQYF
TGTGCCAGCAGTGACAACAGGGATCAAGAGACCCAGTACTTC
>NA|TRBD1|TRBV5-6|TRBJ2-7
CASSKGLGTGNYEQYF
TGTGCCAGCTCTAAGGGCCTCGGGACAGGGAACTACGAGCAGTACTTC
>once|NA|TRBV2|TRBJ2-3
CASSEALRDLPYHTQYF
TGTGCCAGCAGTGAAGCGCTCCGTGACTTGCCCTACCATACGCAGTATTTT
>once|NA|TRBV19|TRBJ2-5
CASSMGQGVGETQYF
TGTGCCAGTAGTATGGGTCAGGGAGTGGGAGAGACCCAGTACTTC
>NA|TRBD1|TRBV13|TRBJ2-7
CASSNDRGAYEQYF
TGTGCCAGCAGCAACGACAGGGGGGCCTACGAGCAGTACTTC
>NA|NA|TRBV18|TRBJ2-1
CASSPFRVDNEQFF
TGTGCCAGCTCACCTTTTAGGGTGGACAATGAGCAGTTCTTC
>NA|TRBD1|TRBV19|TRBJ2-7
CASSASGDRGFSEQYF
TGTGCCAGCTCGGCATCAGGGGACAGAGGCTTCAGCGAGCAGTACTTC
>NA|NA|TRBV4-1|TRBJ2-5
CASSQGPFSTLETQYF
TGCGCCAGCAGCCAAGGACCCTTTAGCACCTTAGAGACCCAGTACTTC
>NA|NA|TRBV19|TRBJ2-2
CASRKGGDTGELFF
TGTGCCAGTAGAAAGGGGGGGGACACCGGGGAGCTGTTTTTT
>NA|TRBD2|TRBV7-9|TRBJ2-1
CASRIGTSGYNEQFF
TGTGCCAGCAGGATCGGGACTAGCGGGTACAATGAGCAGTTCTTC
>NA|TRBD1|TRBV6-1|TRBJ1-1
CASSAQEGARIEAFF
TGTGCCAGCAGTGCCCAGGAGGGGGCACGGATTGAAGCTTTCTTT
>NA|NA|TRBV28|TRBJ2-3
CASSFRLTDTQYF
TGTGCCAGCAGTTTTCGACTCACAGATACGCAGTATTTT
>NA|TRBD1|TRBV7-8|TRBJ2-6
CASSLYRTLPGQGGGANVLTF
TGTGCCAGCAGCTTATACCGGACGTTACCGGGACAGGGAGGTGGGGCCAACGTCCTGACTTTC
>NA|TRBD1|TRBV9|TRBJ1-3
CASSVGTGAGNTIYF
TGTGCCAGCAGCGTAGGGACAGGGGCTGGAAACACCATATATTTT